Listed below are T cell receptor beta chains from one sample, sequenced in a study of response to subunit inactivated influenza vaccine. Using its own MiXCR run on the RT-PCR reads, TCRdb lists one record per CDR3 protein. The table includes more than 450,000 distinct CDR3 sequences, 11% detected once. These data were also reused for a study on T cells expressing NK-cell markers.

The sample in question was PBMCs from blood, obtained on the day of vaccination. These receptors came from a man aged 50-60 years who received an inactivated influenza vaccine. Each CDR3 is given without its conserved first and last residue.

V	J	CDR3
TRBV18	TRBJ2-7	ASSPSGLAGVWEQY
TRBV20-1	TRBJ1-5	SASRDRGPGQPQH
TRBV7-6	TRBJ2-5	ASSFDRGPRETQY
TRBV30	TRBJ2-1	AWGEGRGIRGQF
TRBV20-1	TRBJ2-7	SARDSNRGRRYEQY
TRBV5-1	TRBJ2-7	ASSLRVFGLQGQY
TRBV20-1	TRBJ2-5	SARVFGYHYETQY
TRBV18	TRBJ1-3	ASSPNRRNTIY
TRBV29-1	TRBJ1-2	SVERQANYGYT
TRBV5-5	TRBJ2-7	ASSLGGYSYEQY
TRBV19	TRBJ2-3	ATGPISQY
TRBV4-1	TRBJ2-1	ASSQREEPYNEQF
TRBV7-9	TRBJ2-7	ASSPIYEQY
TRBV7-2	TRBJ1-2	ASSFATGAHYGYT
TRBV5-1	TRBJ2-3	ASSPRASTDTQY
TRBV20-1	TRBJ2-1	SARPQRGLAGGSYNEQF
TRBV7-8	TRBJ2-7	ASSRGFRDRAYEQY
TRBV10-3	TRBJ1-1	AISGQNTEAF
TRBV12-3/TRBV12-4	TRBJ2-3	ASSSRGLADYTDTQY
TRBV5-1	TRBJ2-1	ASSEGISGNSYNEQF
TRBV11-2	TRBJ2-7	ASSSLVQRPRTGQY
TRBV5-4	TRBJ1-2	ASSVGVGYGYT
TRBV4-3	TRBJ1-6	ASSQGRVWNSPLH
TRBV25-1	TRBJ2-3	ATVPSGGLADTQY
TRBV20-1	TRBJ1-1	SARDYQGANTEAF
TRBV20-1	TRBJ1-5	SASQGQEVQPQH
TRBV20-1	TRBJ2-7	SALTGTGAYEQY
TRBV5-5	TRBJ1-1	ASSLGGQGAMGAF
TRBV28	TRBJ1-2	ASKDPMNYGYT
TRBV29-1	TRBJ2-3	SVEKGTRGDTQY
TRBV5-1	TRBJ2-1	ASSSGFGESYNEQF
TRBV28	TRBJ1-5	ASSDPRGGGGNQPQH
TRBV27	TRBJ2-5	ASSLSSWGGRETQY
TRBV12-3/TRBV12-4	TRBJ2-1	ASSSLIRDRGLNEQF
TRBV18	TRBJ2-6	ASSPPSSSGANVLT
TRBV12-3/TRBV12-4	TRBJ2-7	ASRVAWEGNEQY
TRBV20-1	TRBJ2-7	SAKGQGLREQY
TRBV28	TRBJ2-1	ASSYDRATYNEQF
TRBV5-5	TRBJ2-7	ASSLIGHEQY
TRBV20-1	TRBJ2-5	SARSRLATEETQY
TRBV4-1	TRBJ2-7	ASSQELAVSSYEQY
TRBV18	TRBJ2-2	ASSPASKGGELF
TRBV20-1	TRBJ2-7	SAHTGTGRLDEQY
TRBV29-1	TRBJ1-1	SAREGRTEAF
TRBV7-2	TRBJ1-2	ASSLQSSAIPYGYT